Listed below are T cell receptor beta chains from one sample, sequenced in a study of cytomegalovirus exposure and HLA in healthy donors. The protocol was immunoSEQ multiplex PCR, while the TCRdb copy is restricted to in-frame clones and leaves out a portion. The profile shows about 110,000 clones, roughly 80% of them singletons. The sequenced sample was PBMCs. These TCRs come from a man aged 40-49 years in good health and CMV-seronegative. Both conserved end residues are part of each CDR3. The D gene is left open where the match is weak. A clone size is listed for some rows: how often the clone was seen (once, few, many), or a class if it is expanded.

abundance,v_gene,j_gene,d_gene,CDR3aa,CDR3nt
.,TRBV10-3,TRBJ2-5,TRBD1,CAISSGQAGSSETQYF,TGTGCCATCAGCTCGGGACAGGCCGGCAGTAGTGAGACCCAGTACTTC
.,TRBV4-2,TRBJ2-5,.,CASSQSSKETQYF,TGTGCCAGCAGCCAATCTAGTAAGGAGACCCAGTACTTC
once,TRBV9,TRBJ2-3,.,CASSLGGADTQYF,TGTGCCAGCAGCCTGGGCGGGGCTGATACGCAGTATTTT
.,TRBV4-2,TRBJ2-3,TRBD2,CASSHSGVIKGGDTQYF,TGTGCCAGCAGCCATAGCGGGGTGATCAAAGGGGGAGATACGCAGTATTTT
.,TRBV5-1,TRBJ2-2,.,CASSLGSVTGELFF,TGCGCCAGCAGCTTGGGTTCAGTCACCGGGGAGCTGTTTTTT
few,TRBV9,TRBJ2-4,TRBD2,CASSLYGLAGRNIQYF,TGTGCCAGCAGCCTATATGGGCTAGCCGGGAGGAACATTCAGTACTTC
once,TRBV4-1,TRBJ1-2,.,CASSPTPFTRDRNYGYTF,TGCGCCAGCAGCCCTACTCCATTTACGAGAGACAGGAACTATGGCTACACCTTC
.,TRBV2,TRBJ2-3,.,CASSVGASTDTQYF,TGTGCCAGCAGTGTGGGGGCTAGCACAGATACGCAGTATTTT
.,TRBV18,TRBJ2-7,TRBD1,CASSPTPPGTGGDEQYF,TGTGCCAGCTCACCAACCCCGCCGGGGACAGGGGGGGACGAGCAGTACTTC
once,TRBV7-9,TRBJ2-1,TRBD2,CSSRSTTGTSAPYPNEQFF,TGTTCCAGCAGATCGACCACGGGGACTAGCGCCCCGTATCCCAATGAGCAGTTCTTC
.,TRBV6-1,TRBJ2-7,TRBD1,CASRLDRAYEQYF,TGTGCCAGCAGGCTGGACAGGGCCTACGAGCAGTACTTC
.,TRBV13,TRBJ2-1,TRBD1,CASSSWPRQGRGDSYNEQFF,TGTGCCAGCAGCTCTTGGCCGAGACAGGGAAGAGGGGATTCCTACAATGAGCAGTTCTTC
.,TRBV19,TRBJ1-1,TRBD1,CASHGLGGSTEAFF,TGTGCCAGCCACGGCCTAGGGGGCTCAACTGAAGCTTTCTTT
.,TRBV30,TRBJ1-2,.,CAWSGAGVATF,TGTGCCTGGAGTGGGGCGGGAGTCGCGACCTTC
.,TRBV19,TRBJ1-5,.,CASIRGVASNQPQHF,TGTGCCAGTATCAGGGGAGTGGCCAGCAATCAGCCCCAGCATTTT
.,TRBV6-6,TRBJ2-1,TRBD1,CASSYSKGATGEQFF,TGTGCCAGCAGTTATTCTAAGGGGGCGACCGGTGAGCAGTTCTTC
.,TRBV5-1,TRBJ2-7,.,CASSLGFVRATYEQYF,TGCGCCAGCAGCTTGGGTTTTGTAAGAGCTACCTACGAGCAGTACTTC
.,TRBV5-1,TRBJ1-1,TRBD1,CASRLTGGAGTEAFF,TGCGCCAGCAGACTTACAGGGGGCGCGGGCACTGAAGCTTTCTTT
.,TRBV27,TRBJ1-4,.,CASSFERSATNEKLFF,TGTGCCAGCAGTTTCGAGAGGTCCGCAACTAATGAAAAACTGTTTTTT
.,TRBV19,TRBJ1-6,.,CASSIGVRNSPLHF,TGTGCCAGTAGTATCGGGGTGAGGAATTCACCCCTCCACTTT
few,TRBV11-2,TRBJ1-4,.,CASSLSLAGNEKLFF,TGTGCCAGCAGCTTATCGCTCGCGGGAAATGAAAAACTGTTTTTT
.,TRBV6-6,TRBJ2-3,TRBD2,CASSRAGGPGDTQYF,TGTGCCAGCAGCCGAGCGGGGGGGCCAGGAGATACGCAGTATTTT
.,TRBV6-1,TRBJ1-3,.,CASRTAGNTIYF,TGTGCCAGCAGGACAGCTGGAAACACCATATATTTT